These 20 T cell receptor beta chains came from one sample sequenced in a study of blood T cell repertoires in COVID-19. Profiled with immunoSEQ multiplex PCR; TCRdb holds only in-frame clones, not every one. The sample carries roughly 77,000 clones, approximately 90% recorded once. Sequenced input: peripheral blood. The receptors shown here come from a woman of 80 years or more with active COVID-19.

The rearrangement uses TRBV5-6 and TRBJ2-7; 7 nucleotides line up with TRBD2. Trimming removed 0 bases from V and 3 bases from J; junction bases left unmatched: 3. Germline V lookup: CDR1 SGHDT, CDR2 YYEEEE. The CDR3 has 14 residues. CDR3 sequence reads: CASSLVGGFYEQYF. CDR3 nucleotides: TGTGCCAGCAGCTTGGTGGGAGGGTTCTACGAGCAGTACTTC. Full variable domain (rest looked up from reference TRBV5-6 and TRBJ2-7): DAGVTQSPTHLIKTRGQQVTLRCSPKSGHDTVSWYQQALGQGPQFIFQYYEEEERQRGNFPDRFSGHQFPNYSSELNVNALLLGDSALYLCASSLVGGFYEQYFGPGTRLTVT.

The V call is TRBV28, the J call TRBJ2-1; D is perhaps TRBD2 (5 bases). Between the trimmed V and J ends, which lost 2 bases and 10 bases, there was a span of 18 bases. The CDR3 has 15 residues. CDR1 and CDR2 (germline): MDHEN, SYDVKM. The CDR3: CASSLEGGPVREQFF. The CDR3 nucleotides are TGTGCCAGCAGTTTAGAGGGCGGGCCGGTTCGAGAGCAGTTCTTC. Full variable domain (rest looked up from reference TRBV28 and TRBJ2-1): DVKVTQSSRYLVKRTGEKVFLECVQDMDHENMFWYRQDPGLGLRLIYFSYDVKMKEKGDIPEGYSVSREKKERFSLILESASTNQTSMYLCASSLEGGPVREQFFGPGTRLTVL.

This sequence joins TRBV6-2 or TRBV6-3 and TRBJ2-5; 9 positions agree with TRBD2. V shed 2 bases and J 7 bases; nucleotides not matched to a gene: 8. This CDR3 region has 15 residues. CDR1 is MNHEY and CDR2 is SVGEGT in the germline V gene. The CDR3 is CASSYLGTSKGTQYF. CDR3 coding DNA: TGTGCCAGCAGTTACCTCGGGACTAGCAAGGGGACCCAGTACTTC.

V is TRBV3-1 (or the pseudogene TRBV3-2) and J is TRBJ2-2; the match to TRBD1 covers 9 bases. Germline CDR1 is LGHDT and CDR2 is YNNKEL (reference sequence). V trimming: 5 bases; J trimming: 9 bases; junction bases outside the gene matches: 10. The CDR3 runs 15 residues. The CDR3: CASSSPDRGGRELFF. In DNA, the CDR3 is TGTGCCAGCAGCAGCCCCGACAGGGGGGGCCGGGAGCTGTTTTTT.

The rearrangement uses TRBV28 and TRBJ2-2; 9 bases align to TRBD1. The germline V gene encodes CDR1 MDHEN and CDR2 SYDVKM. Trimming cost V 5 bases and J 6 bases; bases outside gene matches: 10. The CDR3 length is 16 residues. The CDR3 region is CASSIPGQGVSGELFF. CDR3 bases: TGTGCCAGCAGTATACCGGGACAGGGAGTGTCCGGGGAGCTGTTTTTT.

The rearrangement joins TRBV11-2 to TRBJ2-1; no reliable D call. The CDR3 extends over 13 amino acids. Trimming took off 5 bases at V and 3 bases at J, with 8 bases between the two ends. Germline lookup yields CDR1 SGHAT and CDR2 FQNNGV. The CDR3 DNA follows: TGTGCCAGCAGCCCCAACATCTACAATGAGCAGTTCTTC. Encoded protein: CASSPNIYNEQFF. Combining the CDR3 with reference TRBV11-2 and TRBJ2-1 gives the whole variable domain EAGVAQSPRYKIIEKRQSVAFWCNPISGHATLYWYQQILGQGPKLLIQFQNNGVVDDSQLPKDRFSAERLKGVDSTLKIQPAKLEDSAVYLCASSPNIYNEQFFGPGTRLTVL.

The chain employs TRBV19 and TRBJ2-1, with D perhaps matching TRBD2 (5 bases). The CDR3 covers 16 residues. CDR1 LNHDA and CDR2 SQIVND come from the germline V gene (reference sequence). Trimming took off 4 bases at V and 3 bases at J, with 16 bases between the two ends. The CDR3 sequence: CASSRYTASNYNEQFF. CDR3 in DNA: TGTGCCAGTAGTAGGTACACCGCTAGCAACTACAATGAGCAGTTCTTC.

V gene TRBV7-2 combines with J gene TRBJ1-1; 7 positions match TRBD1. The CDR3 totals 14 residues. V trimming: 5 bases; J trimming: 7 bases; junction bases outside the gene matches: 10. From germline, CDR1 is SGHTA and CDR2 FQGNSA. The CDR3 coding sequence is TGTGCCAGCAGCCCAGACAGGGTTTCTAGTGAAGCTTTCTTT. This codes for CASSPDRVSSEAFF.

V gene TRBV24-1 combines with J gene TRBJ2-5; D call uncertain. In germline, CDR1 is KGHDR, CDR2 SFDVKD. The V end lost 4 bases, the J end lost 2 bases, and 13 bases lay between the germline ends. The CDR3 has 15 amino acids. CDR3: CATSDPALEQETQYF. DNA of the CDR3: TGTGCCACCAGTGACCCTGCCCTAGAGCAAGAGACCCAGTACTTC.

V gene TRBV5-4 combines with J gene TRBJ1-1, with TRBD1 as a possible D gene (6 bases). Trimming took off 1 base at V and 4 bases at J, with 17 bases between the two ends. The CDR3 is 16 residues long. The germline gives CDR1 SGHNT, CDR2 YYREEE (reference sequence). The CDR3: CASSLTGQPWATEAFF. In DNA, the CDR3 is TGTGCCAGCAGCTTGACCGGACAGCCATGGGCCACTGAAGCTTTCTTT.

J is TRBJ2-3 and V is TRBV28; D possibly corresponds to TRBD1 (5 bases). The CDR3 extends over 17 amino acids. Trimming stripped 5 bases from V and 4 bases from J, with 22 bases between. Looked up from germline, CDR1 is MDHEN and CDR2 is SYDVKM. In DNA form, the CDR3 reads TGTGCCAGCAGTGGGGCAGGGAAGCGACCTGGACCAGATACGCAGTATTTT. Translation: CASSGAGKRPGPDTQYF.

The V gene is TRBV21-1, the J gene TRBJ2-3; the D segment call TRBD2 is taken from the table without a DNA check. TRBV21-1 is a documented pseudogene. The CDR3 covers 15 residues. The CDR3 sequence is CATISLWDSGDTQYF. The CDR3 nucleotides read TGTGCCACTATATCCTTGTGGGACTCTGGGGATACGCAGTATTTT.

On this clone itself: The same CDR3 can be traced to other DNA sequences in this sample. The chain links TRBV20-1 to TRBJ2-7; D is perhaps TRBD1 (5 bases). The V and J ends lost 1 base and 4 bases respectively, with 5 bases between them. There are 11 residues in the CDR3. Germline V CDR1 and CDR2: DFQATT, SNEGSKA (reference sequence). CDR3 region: CSARAGYEQYF. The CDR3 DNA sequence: TGCAGTGCTAGAGCAGGGTACGAGCAGTACTTC.

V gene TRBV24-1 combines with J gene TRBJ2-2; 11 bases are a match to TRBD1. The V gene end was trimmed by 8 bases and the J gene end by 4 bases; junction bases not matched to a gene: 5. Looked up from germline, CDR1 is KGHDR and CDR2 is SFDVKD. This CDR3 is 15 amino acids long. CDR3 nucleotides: TGTGCCACCATGTTTGGGACAGGGGGCACCGGGGAGCTGTTTTTT. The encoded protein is CATMFGTGGTGELFF.

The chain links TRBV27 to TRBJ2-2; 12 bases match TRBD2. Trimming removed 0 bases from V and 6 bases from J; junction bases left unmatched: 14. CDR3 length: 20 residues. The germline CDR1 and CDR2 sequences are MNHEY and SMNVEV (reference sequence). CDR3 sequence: CASSLSGLAGASALSGELFF. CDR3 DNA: TGTGCCAGCAGTTTATCGGGACTAGCGGGTGCTTCGGCGTTATCCGGGGAGCTGTTTTTT.

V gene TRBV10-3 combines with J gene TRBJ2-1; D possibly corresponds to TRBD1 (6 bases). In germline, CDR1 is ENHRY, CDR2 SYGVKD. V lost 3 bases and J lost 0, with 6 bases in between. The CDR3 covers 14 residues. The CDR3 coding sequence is TGTGCCATCAGTGAACAGGGCTCCTACAATGAGCAGTTCTTC. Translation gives CAISEQGSYNEQFF.

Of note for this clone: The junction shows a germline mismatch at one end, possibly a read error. As DNA, the CDR3 is TGCGCCAGCAGCTCCCAAAGTCGGACAGGGAGTCCCCACTTC. Protein product: CASSSQSRTGSPHF. The V and J genes are TRBV4-3 and TRBJ2-7; TRBD1 matches at 8 bases. Germline CDR1 LGHNA, CDR2 YSLEER. CDR3 size: 14 residues.

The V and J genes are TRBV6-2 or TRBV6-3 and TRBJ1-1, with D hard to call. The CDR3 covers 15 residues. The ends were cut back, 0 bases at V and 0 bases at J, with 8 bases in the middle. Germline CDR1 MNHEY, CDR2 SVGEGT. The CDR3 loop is CASSYSKTMNTEAFF. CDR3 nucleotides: TGTGCCAGCAGTTACTCAAAGACAATGAACACTGAAGCTTTCTTT.

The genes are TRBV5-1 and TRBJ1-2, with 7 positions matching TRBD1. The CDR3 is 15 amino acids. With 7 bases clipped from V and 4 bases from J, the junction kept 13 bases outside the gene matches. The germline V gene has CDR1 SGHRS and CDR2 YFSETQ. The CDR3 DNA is TGCGCCAGCCGCGAACAGGGGCAGGGCGGCTATGGCTACACCTTC. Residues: CASREQGQGGYGYTF.

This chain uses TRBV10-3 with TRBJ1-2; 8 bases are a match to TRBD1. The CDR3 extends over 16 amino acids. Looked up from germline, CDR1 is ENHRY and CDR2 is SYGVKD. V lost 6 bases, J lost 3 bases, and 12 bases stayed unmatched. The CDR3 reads CAISASGTGEDYGYTF. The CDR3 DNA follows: TGTGCCATCAGCGCCTCGGGGACAGGAGAAGACTATGGCTACACCTTC.